This TCR beta chain was documented in a study of T cell repertoires in aging, cancer and after chemotherapy. About the research overall: Paired samples before and after chemotherapy came from chronic lymphocytic leukemia patients on fludarabine- or bendamustine-based regimens. Study-wide results and limits: Thymic emigration or peripheral T cell expansion may be impaired by lymphoid organ infiltration in hematological cancer. These repertoire data do not allow conclusions about immunological memory after chemotherapy. Compared with age-matched healthy donors, untreated hematological or solid cancer patients showed higher blood TCR clonality.

TRB rearrangements spanning V, D and J were amplified using mixed TRB-A/B primers. TCRdb re-called the multiplex PCR reads through MiXCR, storing one row per CDR3 protein. Among thousands of distinct CDR3 sequences, roughly half were seen once, and the ten largest hold approximately 5.1%. Trimming removed 0 bases at V and 10 bases at J, with 18 bases between. The CDR3 totals 16 residues. In germline, CDR1 is SGHAT, CDR2 FQDESV (reference sequence). A remark on this clonotype: What it binds is not known.

Amplification of TCR beta used genomic DNA extracted from peripheral blood. Sequences were obtained from blood. This receptor was identified in a human donor with a blood cancer. The rearrangement joins TRBV11-1 to TRBJ2-2; D is possibly TRBD1 (6 bases). CDR3 region: CASSLARTGMAEELFF. The CDR3 DNA sequence: TGTGCCAGCAGCTTAGCTAGAACAGGGATGGCCGAGGAGCTGTTTTTT.